These 14 T cell receptor beta chains were sequenced from one sample in a study of T cells in Graves' hyperthyroidism and ophthalmopathy. It was RNA transcripts that yielded the amplified TCR beta CDR3 regions. TCR CDR3 regions were first amplified by RT-PCR with HTBI primers. TCRdb recomputed calls from the multiplex PCR reads with MiXCR, one row per CDR3 protein. This sample has 500,000 to 750,000 distinct CDR3 sequences, with around 46% found just once. Source material: peripheral blood or thyroid tissue (not recorded which). All receptors derive from a woman under 30 with Graves' hyperthyroidism.

On this clonotype: One end of the junction is discordant with germline, which a read error may explain. The rearrangement links TRBV27 to TRBJ2-2; TRBD1 might be the D (6 bases). Germline V lookup: CDR1 MNHEY, CDR2 SMNVEV (reference sequence). The CDR3 is 14 residues long. CDR3 sequence: CASSEQGFTGELVF. The CDR3 region has the DNA TGTGCCAGCAGTGAACAGGGATTCACCGGGGAGCTGGTTTTT.

The chain couples TRBV12-3 or TRBV12-4 to TRBJ1-5, with 10 nucleotides matching TRBD1. J was trimmed by 2 bases and V by 8 bases; bases with no gene match: 6. The CDR3 covers 15 residues. CDR3 DNA: TGTGCCAGCTTGTCCGGGACAGGGGGCAATCAGCCCCAGCATTTT. This translates into CASLSGTGGNQPQHF.

The chain joins TRBV29-1 to TRBJ1-1; D might be TRBD1 (6 bases). Trimming left V 8 bases short and J 1 base short, with 14 bases between. The CDR3 spans 13 residues. CDR1 is SQVTM and CDR2 is ANQGSEA in the germline V gene. The CDR3 is CSSEGGQNTEAFF. CDR3 sequence (DNA): TGCAGCAGTGAAGGGGGACAGAACACTGAAGCTTTCTTT. Full variable domain (missing parts from reference TRBV29-1 and TRBJ1-1): SAVISQKPSRDICQRGTSLTIQCQVDSQVTMMFWYRQQPGQSLTLIATANQGSEATYESGFVIDKFPISRPNLTFSTLTVSNMSPEDSSIYLCSSEGGQNTEAFFGQGTRLTVV.

This clonotype was found many times. The V gene is TRBV7-9, the J gene TRBJ2-2; D might be TRBD2 (6 bases). CDR1 is SEHNR, CDR2 FQNEAQ, per germline (reference sequence). The germline V and J ends were trimmed by 0 bases and 5 bases, with 7 bases remaining between them. This CDR3 spans 14 amino acids. The chain's CDR3 is CASSLAEGTGELFF. The CDR3 DNA sequence: TGTGCCAGCAGCTTAGCGGAGGGGACCGGGGAGCTGTTTTTT.

Concerning this clonotype: This is likely a read error, given that the CDR3 carries no conserved phenylalanine or tryptophan at its end. It is unclear where the CDR3 begins or ends on the DNA, so no DNA is shown, and the CDR3 is as TCRdb lists it. This sequence joins TRBV7-2 and TRBJ2-7; the table gives TRBD2 as D, unverified against the DNA. Looked up from germline, CDR1 is SGHTA and CDR2 is FQGNSA. The CDR3 length is 12 residues, termini included. The CDR3 loop is CASSFRVWRDSY.

The genes are TRBV20-1 and TRBJ1-6, with 8 bases fitting TRBD1. CDR1 is DFQATT, CDR2 SNEGSKA, per germline (reference sequence). The CDR3 totals 14 residues. V shed 0 bases, J shed 7 bases, and the junction held 2 bases outside the gene matches. The CDR3 coding sequence is TGCAGTGCTAGAGACGGACAGGGAAATTCACCCCTCCACTTT. It translates to CSARDGQGNSPLHF.

This clonotype was seen a handful of times. The chain recombines TRBV13 with TRBJ2-7; 8 positions match TRBD2. CDR1 is PRHDT and CDR2 is FYEKMQ in the germline V gene (reference sequence). Losses at the gene ends were 10 bases for V and 5 bases for J; bases not matched to a gene: 7. CDR3 length: 12 amino acids. The CDR3 bases are TGTGCCACCACGGGAGGGTCCCACGAGCAGTACTTC. Protein: CATTGGSHEQYF.

In this sample, this clonotype turned up many times. This rearrangement joins TRBV20-1 to TRBJ2-7; 7 nucleotides align to TRBD2. This CDR3 has 15 residues. From germline, CDR1 is DFQATT and CDR2 SNEGSKA (reference sequence). Trimming at V came to 5 bases and at J to 6 bases, leaving 16 bases not matched to a gene. The CDR3 spells CSAPRFEAGILEQYF. In DNA form, the CDR3 reads TGCAGTGCTCCCCGTTTCGAAGCGGGAATTCTCGAGCAGTACTTC.

This chain links TRBV9 with TRBJ2-6; D is possibly TRBD1 (6 bases). The germline V and J ends were trimmed by 0 bases and 0 bases, with 16 bases remaining between them. This CDR3 spans 19 amino acids. Germline V gene data show CDR1 as SGDLS and CDR2 as YYNGEE. The CDR3 loop is CASSVAPGTQASGANVLTF. The DNA for the CDR3 is TGTGCCAGCAGCGTAGCCCCCGGGACACAGGCCTCTGGGGCCAACGTCCTGACTTTC.

The chain recombines TRBV6-5 with TRBJ2-2; 9 bases align to TRBD2. CDR1 and CDR2 from the germline V gene are MNHEY and SVGAGI. Losses at the gene ends were 2 bases for V and 5 bases for J; bases not matched to a gene: 12. This CDR3 region has 18 residues. The CDR3 nucleotides read TGTGCCAGCAGTTACCTAGGGGAGCGGGAGGTCGCTACCGGGGAGCTGTTTTTT. Its translation: CASSYLGEREVATGELFF.

This clonotype has a count of ten or more. This chain links TRBV12-3 or TRBV12-4 with TRBJ2-7; 7 bases line up with TRBD2. Trimming cost V 6 bases and J 2 bases; bases outside gene matches: 10. The CDR3 has 15 residues. CDR3 region: CASSPGRRATYEQYF. The CDR3 DNA is TGTGCCAGCAGCCCCGGGAGGAGGGCGACCTACGAGCAGTACTTC.

This clonotype has just a few counts. The genes are TRBV5-4 and TRBJ2-7; maybe TRBD1 (5 bases). V lost 7 bases to trimming and J lost 0 bases, with 20 bases between them. The CDR3 runs 16 residues. Germline CDR1 and CDR2: SGHNT and YYREEE (reference sequence). This CDR3 reads CASSAPETEHSYEQYF. CDR3 DNA: TGTGCCAGCTCTGCCCCTGAGACAGAACACTCCTACGAGCAGTACTTC. The full variable domain, completed using reference TRBV5-4 and TRBJ2-7, is ETGVTQSPTHLIKTRGQQVTLRCSSQSGHNTVSWYQQALGQGPQFIFQYYREEENGRGNFPPRFSGLQFPNYSSELNVNALELDDSALYLCASSAPETEHSYEQYFGPGTRLTVT.

In regard to this clonotype: At one end the junction does not follow the germline gene, possibly because of a read error. The chain combines TRBV7-9 with TRBJ2-7; 9 bases map to TRBD2. The CDR3 loop spans 15 amino acids. CDR1 and CDR2 from the germline V gene are SEHNR and FQNEAQ (reference sequence). CDR3 nucleotides: TGCGCCAGCAGCCCTAGCGGGACTCCATCCTACGAGCAGTACTTC. The encoded protein is CASSPSGTPSYEQYF. Complete variable domain (other parts from reference TRBV7-9 and TRBJ2-7): DTGVSQNPRHKITKRGQNVTFRCDPISEHNRLYWYRQTLGQGPEFLTYFQNEAQLEKSRLLSDRFSAERPKGSFSTLEIQRTEQGDSAMYLCASSPSGTPSYEQYFGPGTRLTVT.

This clonotype was picked up many times. This chain uses TRBV20-1 with TRBJ1-1; D possibly corresponds to TRBD1 (5 bases). V lost 2 bases, J lost 0 bases, and 10 bases lay in between. There are 14 residues in the CDR3. The V gene's germline CDR1 is DFQATT and CDR2 SNEGSKA (reference sequence). The CDR3 DNA sequence: TGCAGTGCTAGAATAAGGGGACTGAACACTGAAGCTTTCTTT. This sequence encodes CSARIRGLNTEAFF.